This entry concerns a single TCR beta chain. The antigen remains unidentified. Here immunoSEQ multiplex PCR was the method, and the copy in TCRdb shows in-frame clones only, minus some. The repertoire holds roughly 50,000 clones, with approximately 85% as singletons. The data derive from a study of OX40 agonist ivuxolimab in advanced cancers. Study overall: Three patients showed partial responses: one hepatocellular carcinoma and two cutaneous melanoma cases. General study points: Average numbers of expanded clones were greater in CD8+ T cells than in CD4+.

This CDR3 region has 13 residues. Per the germline V gene, CDR1 is SGHAT and CDR2 is FQNNGV. V was cut by 5 bases and J by 4 bases, with 12 bases left in between. The origin of this receptor is an adult with an advanced solid tumor such as melanoma, head and neck, liver or kidney cancer. The specimen comprised CD4+ or CD8+ T cells sorted from blood, sampled in a trial of the OX40 agonist ivuxolimab. The chain couples TRBV11-2 to TRBJ2-7; D remains unclear. CDR3 sequence (DNA): TGTGCCAGCAGCGGAGACCTAGGTTACGAGCAGTACTTC. Translating it yields CASSGDLGYEQYF.